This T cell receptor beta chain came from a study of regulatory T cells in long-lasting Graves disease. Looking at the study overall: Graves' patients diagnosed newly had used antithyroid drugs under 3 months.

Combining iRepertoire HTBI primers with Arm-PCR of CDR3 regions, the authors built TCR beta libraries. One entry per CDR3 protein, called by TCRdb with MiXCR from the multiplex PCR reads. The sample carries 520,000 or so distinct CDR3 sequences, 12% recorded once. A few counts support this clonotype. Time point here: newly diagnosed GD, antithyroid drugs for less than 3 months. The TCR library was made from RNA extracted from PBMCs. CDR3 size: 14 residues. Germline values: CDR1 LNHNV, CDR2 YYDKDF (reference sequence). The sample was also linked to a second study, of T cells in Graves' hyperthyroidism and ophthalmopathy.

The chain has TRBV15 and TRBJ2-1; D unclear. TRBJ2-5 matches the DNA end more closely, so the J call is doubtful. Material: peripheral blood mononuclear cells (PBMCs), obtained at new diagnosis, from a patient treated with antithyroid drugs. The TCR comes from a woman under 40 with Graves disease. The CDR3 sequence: CATSRVLPGETQYF. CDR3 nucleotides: TGTGCCACCAGCAGAGTCCTTCCGGGAGAGACCCAGTACTTC.